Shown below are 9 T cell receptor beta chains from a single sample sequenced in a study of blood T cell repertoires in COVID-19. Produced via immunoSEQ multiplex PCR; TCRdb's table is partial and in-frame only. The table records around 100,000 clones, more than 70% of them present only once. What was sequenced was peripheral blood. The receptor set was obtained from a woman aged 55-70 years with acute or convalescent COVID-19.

In DNA form, the CDR3 reads TGTGCCAGCAGTCCAGGGGGAAGCATAAGGACCCAGTACTTC. It specifies CASSPGGSIRTQYF. The rearrangement uses TRBV28 and TRBJ2-5, with 7 nucleotides matching TRBD1. Per the germline V gene, CDR1 is MDHEN and CDR2 is SYDVKM. CDR3 length: 14 amino acids. V lost 5 bases to trimming and J lost 7 bases; unmatched junction nucleotides: 10. Full variable domain (remainder filled in from reference TRBV28 and TRBJ2-5): DVKVTQSSRYLVKRTGEKVFLECVQDMDHENMFWYRQDPGLGLRLIYFSYDVKMKEKGDIPEGYSVSREKKERFSLILESASTNQTSMYLCASSPGGSIRTQYFGPGTRLLVL.

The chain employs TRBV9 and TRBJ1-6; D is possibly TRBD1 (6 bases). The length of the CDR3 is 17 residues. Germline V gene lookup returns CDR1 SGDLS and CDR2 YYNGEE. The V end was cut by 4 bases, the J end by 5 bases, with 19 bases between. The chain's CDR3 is CASSSRGTPGDNSPLHF. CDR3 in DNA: TGTGCCAGCAGCTCGCGGGGGACACCGGGGGATAATTCACCCCTCCACTTT.

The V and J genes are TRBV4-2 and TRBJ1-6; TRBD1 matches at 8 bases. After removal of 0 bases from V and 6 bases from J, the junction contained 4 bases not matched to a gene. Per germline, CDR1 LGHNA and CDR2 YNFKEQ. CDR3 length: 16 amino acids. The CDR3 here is CASSQETGQVNSPLHF. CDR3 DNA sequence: TGTGCCAGCAGCCAAGAGACGGGACAGGTTAATTCACCCCTCCACTTT.

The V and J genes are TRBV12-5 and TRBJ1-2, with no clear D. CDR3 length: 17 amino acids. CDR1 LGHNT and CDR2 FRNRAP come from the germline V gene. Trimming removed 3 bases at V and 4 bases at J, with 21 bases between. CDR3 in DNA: TGTGCTAGTGGTTTTGGTACCGGGGATAGGACTGTCTATGGCTACACCTTC. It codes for CASGFGTGDRTVYGYTF.

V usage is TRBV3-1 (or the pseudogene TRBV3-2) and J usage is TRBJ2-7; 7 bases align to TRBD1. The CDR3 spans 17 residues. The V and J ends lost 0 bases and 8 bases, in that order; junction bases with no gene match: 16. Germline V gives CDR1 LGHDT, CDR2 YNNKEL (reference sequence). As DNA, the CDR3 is TGTGCCAGCAGCCAAGATAGGCGCCCGGACAGGAGGACTCAGCAGTACGTC. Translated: CASSQDRRPDRRTQQYV.

The chain's CDR3 is CASSGGQGQTF. The CDR3 coding sequence is TGTGCCAGCAGCGGGGGACAGGGACAGACCTTC. The chain couples TRBV7-9 to TRBJ1-2; 9 bases agree with TRBD1. With 5 bases clipped from V and 14 bases from J, the junction kept 6 bases outside the gene matches. Germline assignment: CDR1 SEHNR and CDR2 FQNEAQ (reference sequence). The CDR3 covers 11 residues. Full variable domain (missing parts from reference TRBV7-9 and TRBJ1-2): DTGVSQNPRHKITKRGQNVTFRCDPISEHNRLYWYRQTLGQGPEFLTYFQNEAQLEKSRLLSDRFSAERPKGSFSTLEIQRTEQGDSAMYLCASSGGQGQTFGSGTRLTVV.

The CDR3 loop is CASQPREGGYTF. In nucleotides, the CDR3 is TGTGCCAGCCAACCAAGGGAGGGCGGCTACACCTTC. The chain employs TRBV6-6 and TRBJ1-2, with D uncertain. V was trimmed by 8 bases and J by 8 bases, leaving 15 bases between them. Germline CDR1 reads MNHNY; CDR2 reads SVGAGI (reference sequence). The CDR3 is 12 amino acids.

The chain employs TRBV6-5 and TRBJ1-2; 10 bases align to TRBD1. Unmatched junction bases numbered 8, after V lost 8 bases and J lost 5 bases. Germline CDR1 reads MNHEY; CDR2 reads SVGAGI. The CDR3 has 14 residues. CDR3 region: CASSRTGGTYGYTF. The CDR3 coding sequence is TGTGCCAGCTCCCGGACAGGGGGTACTTATGGCTACACCTTC.

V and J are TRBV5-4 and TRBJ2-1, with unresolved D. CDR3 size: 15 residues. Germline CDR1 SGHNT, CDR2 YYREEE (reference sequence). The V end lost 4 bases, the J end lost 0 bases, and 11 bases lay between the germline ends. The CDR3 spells CASSADKSSYNEQFF. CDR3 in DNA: TGTGCCAGCAGCGCTGATAAGAGCTCCTACAATGAGCAGTTCTTC.